This T cell receptor (beta chain) was sequenced for a study of chemoradiotherapy in HPV16-positive cancers. Assay: immunoSEQ multiplex PCR; the TCRdb copy retains only in-frame clones and omits some. The sample lists approximately 23,000 clones, over 60% occurring once. CDR1 and CDR2 (germline): SGHTA, FQGNSA. The V end was cut by 7 bases, the J end by 6 bases, with 18 bases between. This CDR3 has 15 amino acids. The sequence derives from a human donor with HPV-associated anogenital cancer. This sample was obtained from a patient who underwent chemoradiotherapy. The V and J genes are TRBV7-2 and TRBJ1-4; perhaps TRBD1 as D (6 bases). CDR3 coding DNA: TGTGCCAGCACCACCATGGACAGCGTATATGAAAAACTGTTTTTT. This sequence encodes CASTTMDSVYEKLFF.